This record concerns one TCR beta chain sequence. The target antigen is unknown. This sample is drawn from a study of beta chain features in type 1 diabetes. Study as a whole: Patients were similar to healthy donors in age and gender (as well as in cell yields).

Trimming stripped 4 bases from V and 1 base from J, with 10 bases between. The CDR3 is 14 amino acids. The germline V gene has CDR1 KGHSH and CDR2 LQKENI. All of the isolated RNA was reverse transcribed, so expressed TCRB transcripts were sequenced. Generated by immunoSEQ multiplex PCR, the TCRdb table keeps only in-frame clones and is missing some. Of nearly 700,000 clones listed, 13% were seen once; the top ten hold approximately 0.022%. Study-wide findings and caveats: TCRB repertoires of naive, central memory and Treg cells appeared more similar among patients than among healthy donors. Any HLA effect on TCRB rearrangement was left unresolved by small sub-analyses. Across all four CD4+ subsets, people with type 1 diabetes showed modestly shorter TCRB CDR3s.

Donors contributed one heparinised blood draw apiece, averaging about 110 mL. This clonotype was sampled from a man aged 18 to 29 with type 1 diabetes. The chain uses TRBV18 and TRBJ2-5; D possibly corresponds to TRBD1 (5 bases). The sequenced material came from naive CD4+ T cells from blood. Written as DNA, the CDR3 is TGTGCCAGCTCACGGACAAAGCCCCAAGAGACCCAGTACTTC. This sequence encodes CASSRTKPQETQYF.